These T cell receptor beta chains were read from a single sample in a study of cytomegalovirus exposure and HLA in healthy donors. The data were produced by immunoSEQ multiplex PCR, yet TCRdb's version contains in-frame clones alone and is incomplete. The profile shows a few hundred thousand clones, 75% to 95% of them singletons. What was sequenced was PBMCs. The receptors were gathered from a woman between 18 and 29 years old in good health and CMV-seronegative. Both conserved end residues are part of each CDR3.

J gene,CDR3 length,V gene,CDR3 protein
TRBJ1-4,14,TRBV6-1,CASNLHRPGEKLFF
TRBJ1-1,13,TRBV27,CASSFRGITEAFF
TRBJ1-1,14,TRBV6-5,CASSRGQRNTEAFF
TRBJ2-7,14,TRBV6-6,CASSPNPGSYEQYF
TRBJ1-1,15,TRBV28,CASSLGGRNLFEAFF
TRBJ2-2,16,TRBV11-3,CASSLGSLYDTGELFF
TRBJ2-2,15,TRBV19,CASSRQGWNTGELFF
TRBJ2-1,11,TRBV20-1,CSATGYNEQFF
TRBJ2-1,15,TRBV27,CASSFGQGTYNEQFF
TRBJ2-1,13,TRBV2,CASIRQGYNEQFF
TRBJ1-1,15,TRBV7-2,CASNEWGRVFKGAFF
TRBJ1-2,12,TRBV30,CAWRGRGSGYTF
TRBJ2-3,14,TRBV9,CASSLRSSTDTQYF
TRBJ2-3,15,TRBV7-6,CASSIVASATDTQYF
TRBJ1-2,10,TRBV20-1,CSAQTAGYTF
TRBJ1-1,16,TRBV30,CASEGGQGGENTEAFF
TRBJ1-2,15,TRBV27,CASSQNRQGIYGYTF
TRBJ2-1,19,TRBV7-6,CASSFLSDPLRFYGSEQFF
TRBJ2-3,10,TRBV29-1,CSGAQDTQYF
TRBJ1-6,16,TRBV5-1,CASSSGQGSYNSPLHF
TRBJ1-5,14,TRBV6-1,CASKIGTGGEPQHF
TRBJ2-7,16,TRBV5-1,CASSRGLDRRNYEQYF
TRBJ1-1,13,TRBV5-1,CASSLQKNTEAFF
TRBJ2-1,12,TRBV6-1,CASPANTGEQFF
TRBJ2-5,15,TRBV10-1,CASSSIAGAQETQYF
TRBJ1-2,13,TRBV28,CASSSGREYRYTF
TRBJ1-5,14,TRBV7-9,CASSSSTGNQPQHF
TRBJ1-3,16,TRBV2,CASSEENLSSGNTIYF
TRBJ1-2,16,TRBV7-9,CASSLALRFADYGYTF
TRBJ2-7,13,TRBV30,CAWTGVPSYEQYF
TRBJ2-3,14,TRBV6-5,CASSISQGTDTQYF
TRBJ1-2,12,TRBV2,CASSGEAGGYTF
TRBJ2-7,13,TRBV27,CAIGRDRVYEQYF
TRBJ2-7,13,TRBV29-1,CSVGTPGLDEQYF
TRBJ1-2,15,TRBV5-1,CASSLLTGAQDGYTF
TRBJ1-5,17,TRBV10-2,CASSEGQGVNSNQPQHF
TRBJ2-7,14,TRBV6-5,CASTRPGGQNEQYF
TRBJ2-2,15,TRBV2,CASRREGGPTGELFF
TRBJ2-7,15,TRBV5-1,CASKVGLAGSNEQYF
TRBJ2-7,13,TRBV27,CASSLSGSYEQYF
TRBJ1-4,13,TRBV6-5,CASSFTGGEKLFF
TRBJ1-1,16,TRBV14,CASSPKRLGMNTEAFF
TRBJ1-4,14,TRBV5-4,CASSLPGVGEKLFF
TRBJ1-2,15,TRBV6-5,CASSYSAGNNYGYTF
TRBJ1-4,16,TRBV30,CAWSPTGTRVDEKLFF
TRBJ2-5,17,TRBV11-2,CASSLGSSGSGVETQYF
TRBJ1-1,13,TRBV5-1,CASSPDRGTEAFF
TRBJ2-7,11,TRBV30,CAWGLASEQYF
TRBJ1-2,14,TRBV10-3,CAISESGGPYGYTF
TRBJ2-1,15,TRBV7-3,CASSGQGDSYNEQFF
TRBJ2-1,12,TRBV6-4,CATRTGANEQFF
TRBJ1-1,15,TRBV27,CASSSLWREDTEAFF
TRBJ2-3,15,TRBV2,CASSRDSRGTDTQYF